This T cell receptor beta chain was captured in a study of cytomegalovirus exposure and HLA in healthy donors. Study-wide findings and caveats: Per a prior analysis, the majority of TCR beta V segments were productive roughly 87% or roughly 30% of the time.

PCR employed 60 Vbeta and 13 Jbeta primers. The repertoire was sequenced with immunoSEQ multiplex PCR; TCRdb's copy has only in-frame clones and lacks some. The sample holds 130,000 or so clones, roughly 70% seen once. Points on this clone: Its antigen is still unknown.

The CDR3 spans 16 residues. Germline loops: CDR1 LGHNA, CDR2 YSLEER. Trimming took 0 bases from V and 3 from J; bases not matched to a gene: 7. Material: PBMCs. The sequence derives from a woman in her thirties or forties in good health and CMV-seropositive. The V call is TRBV4-3, the J call TRBJ2-7; 8 nucleotides agree with TRBD1. The CDR3 DNA reads as TGCGCCAGCAGCCAAGATCGAGGCACAGGGGGCTACGAGCAGTACTTC. It specifies CASSQDRGTGGYEQYF.